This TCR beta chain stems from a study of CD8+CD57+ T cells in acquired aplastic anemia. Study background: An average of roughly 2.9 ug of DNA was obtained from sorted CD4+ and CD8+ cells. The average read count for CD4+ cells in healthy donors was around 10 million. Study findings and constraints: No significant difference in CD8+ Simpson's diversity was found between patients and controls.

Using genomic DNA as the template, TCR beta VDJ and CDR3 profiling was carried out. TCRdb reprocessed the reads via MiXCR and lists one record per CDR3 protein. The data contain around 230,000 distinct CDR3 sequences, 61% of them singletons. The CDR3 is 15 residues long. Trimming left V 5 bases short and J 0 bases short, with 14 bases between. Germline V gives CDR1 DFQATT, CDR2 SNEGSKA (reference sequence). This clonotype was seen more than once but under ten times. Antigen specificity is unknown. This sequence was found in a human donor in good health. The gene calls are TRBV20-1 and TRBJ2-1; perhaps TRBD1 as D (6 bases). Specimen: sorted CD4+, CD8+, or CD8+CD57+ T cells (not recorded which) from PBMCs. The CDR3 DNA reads TGCAGTGCTCAGACCCGGGACATCTCCTACAATGAGCAGTTCTTC. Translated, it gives CSAQTRDISYNEQFF.